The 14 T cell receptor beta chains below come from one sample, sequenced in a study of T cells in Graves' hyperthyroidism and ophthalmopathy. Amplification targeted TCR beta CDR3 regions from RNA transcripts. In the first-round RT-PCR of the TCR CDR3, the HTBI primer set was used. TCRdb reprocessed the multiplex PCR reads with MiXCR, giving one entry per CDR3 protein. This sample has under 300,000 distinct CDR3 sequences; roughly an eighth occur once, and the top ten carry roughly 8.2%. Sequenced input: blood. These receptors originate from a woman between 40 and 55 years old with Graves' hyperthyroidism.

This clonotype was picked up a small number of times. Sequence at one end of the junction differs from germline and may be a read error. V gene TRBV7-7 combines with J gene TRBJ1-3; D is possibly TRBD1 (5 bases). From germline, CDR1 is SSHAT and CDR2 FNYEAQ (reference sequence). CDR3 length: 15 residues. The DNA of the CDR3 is TGTGCTAGCAGCTTAGGGGCAGCCCCTGGAAACACCATATATTTT. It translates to CASSLGAAPGNTIYF. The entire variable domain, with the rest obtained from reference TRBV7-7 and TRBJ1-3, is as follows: GAGVSQSPRYKVTKRGQDVTLRCDPISSHATLYWYQQALGQGPEFLTYFNYEAQPDKSGLPSDRFSAERPEGSISTLTIQRTEQRDSAMYRCASSLGAAPGNTIYFGEGSWLTVV.

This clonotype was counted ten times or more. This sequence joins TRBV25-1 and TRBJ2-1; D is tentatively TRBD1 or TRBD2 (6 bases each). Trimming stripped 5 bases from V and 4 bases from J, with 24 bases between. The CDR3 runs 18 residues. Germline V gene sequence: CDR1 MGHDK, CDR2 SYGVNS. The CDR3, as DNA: TGTGCCAGCAGTAAGACAGGTACGGGAGTACGGGATTACAATGAGCAGTTCTTC. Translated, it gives CASSKTGTGVRDYNEQFF.

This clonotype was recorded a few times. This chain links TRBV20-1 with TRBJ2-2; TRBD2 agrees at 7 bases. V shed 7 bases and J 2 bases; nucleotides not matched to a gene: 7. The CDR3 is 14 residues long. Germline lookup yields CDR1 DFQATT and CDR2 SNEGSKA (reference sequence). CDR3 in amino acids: CSVPGTTNTGELFF. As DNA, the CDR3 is TGCAGTGTTCCGGGGACTACTAACACCGGGGAGCTGTTTTTT.

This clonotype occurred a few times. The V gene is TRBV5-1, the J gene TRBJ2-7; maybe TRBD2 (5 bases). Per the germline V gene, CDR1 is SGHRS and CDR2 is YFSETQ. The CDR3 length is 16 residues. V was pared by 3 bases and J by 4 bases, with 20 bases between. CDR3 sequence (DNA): TGCGCCAGCAGCTACAACCGGGAAACAGCACTGTACGAGCAGTACTTC. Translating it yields CASSYNRETALYEQYF.

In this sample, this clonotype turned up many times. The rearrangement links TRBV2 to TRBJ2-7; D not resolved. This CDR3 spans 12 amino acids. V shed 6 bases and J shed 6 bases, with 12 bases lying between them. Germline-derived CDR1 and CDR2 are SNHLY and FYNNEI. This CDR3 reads CASSRDLSEQYF. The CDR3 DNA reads TGTGCCAGCAGCCGCGATCTGAGCGAGCAGTACTTC.

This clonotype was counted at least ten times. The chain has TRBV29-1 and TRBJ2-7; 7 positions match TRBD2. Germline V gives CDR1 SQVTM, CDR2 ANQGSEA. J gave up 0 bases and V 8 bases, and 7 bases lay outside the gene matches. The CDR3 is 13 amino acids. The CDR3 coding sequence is TGCAGCTCGATAGCGGGTCCCTCCTACGAGCAGTACTTC. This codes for CSSIAGPSYEQYF.

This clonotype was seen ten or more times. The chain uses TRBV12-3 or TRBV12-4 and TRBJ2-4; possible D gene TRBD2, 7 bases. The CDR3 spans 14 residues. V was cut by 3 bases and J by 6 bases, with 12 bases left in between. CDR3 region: CASSFRGGANIQYF. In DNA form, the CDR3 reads TGTGCCAGCAGTTTCAGGGGAGGGGCAAACATTCAGTACTTC.

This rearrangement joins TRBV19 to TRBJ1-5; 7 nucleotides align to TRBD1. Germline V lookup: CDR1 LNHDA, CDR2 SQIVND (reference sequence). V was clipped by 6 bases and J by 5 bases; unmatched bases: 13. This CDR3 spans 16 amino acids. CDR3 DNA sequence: TGTGCCAGTAGGCACGGGACAGCGCTACCCCATCAGCCCCAGCATTTT. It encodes CASRHGTALPHQPQHF.

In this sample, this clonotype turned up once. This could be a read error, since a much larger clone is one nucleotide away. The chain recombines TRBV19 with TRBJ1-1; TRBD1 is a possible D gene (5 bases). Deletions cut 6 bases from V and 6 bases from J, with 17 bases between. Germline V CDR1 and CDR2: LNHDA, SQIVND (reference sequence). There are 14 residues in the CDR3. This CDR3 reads CASRTGGISAEAFF. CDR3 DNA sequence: TGTGCCAGTAGGACGGGGGGAATTTCGGCTGAAGCTTTCTTT.

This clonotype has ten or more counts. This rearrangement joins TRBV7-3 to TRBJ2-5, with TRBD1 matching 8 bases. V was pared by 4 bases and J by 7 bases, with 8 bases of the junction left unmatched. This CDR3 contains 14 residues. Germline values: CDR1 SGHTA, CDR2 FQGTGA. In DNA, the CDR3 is TGTGCCAGCAGCTCCGGGACAGGAATGGCGACCCAGTACTTC. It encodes CASSSGTGMATQYF.

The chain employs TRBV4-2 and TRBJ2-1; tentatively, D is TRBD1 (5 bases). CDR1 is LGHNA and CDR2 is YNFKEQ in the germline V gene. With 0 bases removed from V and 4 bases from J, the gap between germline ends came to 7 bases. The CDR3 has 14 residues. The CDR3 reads CASSQDGAYNEQFF. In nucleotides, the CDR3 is TGTGCCAGCAGCCAAGATGGGGCTTACAATGAGCAGTTCTTC.

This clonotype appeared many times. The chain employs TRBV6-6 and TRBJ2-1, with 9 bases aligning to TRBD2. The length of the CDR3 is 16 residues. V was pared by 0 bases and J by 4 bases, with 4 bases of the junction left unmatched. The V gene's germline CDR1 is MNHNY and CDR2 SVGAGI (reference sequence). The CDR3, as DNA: TGTGCCAGCAGTTACTCGACAACTAGCGGGTACAATGAGCAGTTCTTC. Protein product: CASSYSTTSGYNEQFF.

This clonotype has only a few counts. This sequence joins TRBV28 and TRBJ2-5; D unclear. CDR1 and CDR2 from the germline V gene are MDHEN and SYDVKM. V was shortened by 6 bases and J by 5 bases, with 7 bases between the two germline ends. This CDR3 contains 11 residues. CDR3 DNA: TGTGCCAGCAGCGGAAGGGAGACCCAGTACTTC. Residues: CASSGRETQYF.

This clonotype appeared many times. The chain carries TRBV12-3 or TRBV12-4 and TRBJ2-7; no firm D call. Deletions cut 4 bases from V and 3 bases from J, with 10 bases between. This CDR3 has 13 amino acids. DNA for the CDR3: TGTGCCAGCAGTTCTTCTGGAATCTACGAGCAGTACTTC. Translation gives CASSSSGIYEQYF.